This entry lists 18 T cell receptor beta chains sequenced from one sample in a study of blood T cells in healthy people across ages. Then a second PCR, running about 7 to 11 cycles, was carried out with a sample-barcoded 5' primer and a J-beta primer mix. A single record per CDR3 protein comes from TCRdb applying MiXCR to the 5' RACE reads. The table lists 650,000 to 1,000,000 distinct CDR3 sequences, around half of them singletons. The sample comprised blood. These receptors were taken from a man at least 80 years old in good health.

The chain uses TRBV7-2 and TRBJ2-1; 10 bases fit TRBD2. Germline assignment: CDR1 SGHTA and CDR2 FQGNSA. V lost 2 bases to trimming and J lost 8 bases; unmatched junction nucleotides: 6. The length of the CDR3 is 15 residues. Written as DNA, the CDR3 is TGTGCCAGCAGCTTAAGGAGCGGGAGGGCCTATGAGCAGTTCTTC. This codes for CASSLRSGRAYEQFF.

The chain links TRBV15 to TRBJ2-7, with D perhaps TRBD2 (6 bases). The CDR3 is 12 amino acids. V was shortened by 3 bases and J by 11 bases, with 14 bases between the two germline ends. Germline CDR1 LNHNV, CDR2 YYDKDF (reference sequence). DNA for the CDR3: TGTGCCACCAGCAGCCCGGAGGGAGTTGAGTACTTC. It specifies CATSSPEGVEYF.

The chain combines TRBV7-9 with TRBJ1-2, with 8 bases fitting TRBD1. Germline V lookup: CDR1 SEHNR, CDR2 FQNEAQ (reference sequence). The CDR3 contains 14 residues. After removal of 11 bases from V and 2 bases from J, the junction contained 10 bases not matched to a gene. CDR3 sequence reads: CAWTGTNENYGYTF. The CDR3 nucleotides read TGTGCCTGGACAGGGACGAACGAAAACTATGGCTACACCTTC.

The V gene is TRBV25-1, the J gene TRBJ2-5, with D unresolved. The J call may be faulty, since TRBJ2-7 better matches the DNA end. This CDR3 contains 15 residues. From germline, CDR1 is MGHDK and CDR2 SYGVNS. This CDR3 is CASSGALGLRYEQYF. In DNA form, the CDR3 reads TGTGCCAGCAGTGGAGCGTTGGGCCTCCGGTACGAGCAGTACTTC.

This clonotype was found once. A clone one base away is much larger, so this may be a read error. V is TRBV20-1 and J is TRBJ2-5; no clear D gene. V was clipped by 3 bases and J by 2 bases, with 4 bases between them. Germline V gene lookup returns CDR1 DFQATT and CDR2 SNEGSKA (reference sequence). The CDR3 is made up of 11 amino acids. The CDR3 bases are TGCAGTGCTAGCCAACAAGAGACCCAGTACTTC. This gives the protein CSASQQETQYF.

A few counts support this clonotype. The chain joins TRBV20-1 to TRBJ2-1, with TRBD2 as a possible D gene (5 bases). Germline V gives CDR1 DFQATT, CDR2 SNEGSKA (reference sequence). The ends were cut back, 5 bases at V and 3 bases at J, with 11 bases in the middle. There are 13 residues in the CDR3. The CDR3 here is CSAPEGNYNEQFF. In DNA, the CDR3 is TGCAGTGCTCCCGAGGGAAACTACAATGAGCAGTTCTTC.

This clonotype occurred many times. The chain uses TRBV12-3 or TRBV12-4 and TRBJ2-7, with 11 bases aligning to TRBD2. With V trimmed by 6 bases and J by 3 bases, 7 bases remained unmatched. This CDR3 has 15 residues. DNA of the CDR3: TGTGCCAGCAGAGCCGGGACTAGCGGCTTCTACGAGCAGTACTTC. It yields the protein CASRAGTSGFYEQYF.

The sample holds one count of this clonotype. The gene calls are TRBV11-3 and TRBJ2-7; TRBD2 aligns across 10 bases. The V and J ends lost 6 bases and 3 bases, in that order; junction bases with no gene match: 8. Per the germline V gene, CDR1 is SGHNT and CDR2 is YENEEA. The CDR3 covers 15 residues. CDR3 sequence reads: CASSPGASGGYEQYF. The CDR3 nucleotides are TGTGCCAGCAGTCCTGGGGCTAGCGGGGGCTACGAGCAGTACTTC.

V is TRBV15 and J is TRBJ1-5; D uncertain. The germline V gene has CDR1 LNHNV and CDR2 YYDKDF (reference sequence). The CDR3 totals 14 residues. The ends were cut back, 4 bases at V and 0 bases at J, with 7 bases in the middle. CDR3 nucleotide sequence: TGTGCCACCAGCAACGGGCCTAGCAATCAGCCCCAGCATTTT. It encodes CATSNGPSNQPQHF.

The V gene is TRBV15, the J gene TRBJ2-1; tentatively, D is TRBD2 (5 bases). The germline V gene encodes CDR1 LNHNV and CDR2 YYDKDF (reference sequence). The CDR3 is 16 amino acids. Trimming took off 3 bases at V and 7 bases at J, with 19 bases between the two ends. DNA for the CDR3: TGTGCCACCAGCAGCAACAATGAGGGAGTGGGAAATGAGCAGTTCTTC. This sequence encodes CATSSNNEGVGNEQFF.

The chain joins TRBV5-6 to TRBJ2-3; 9 positions match TRBD1. The V and J ends lost 3 bases and 5 bases, in that order; junction bases with no gene match: 4. CDR1 is SGHDT, CDR2 YYEEEE, per germline. CDR3 size: 14 residues. CDR3 sequence: CASSSTGGQDTQYF. CDR3 sequence (DNA): TGTGCCAGCAGCTCCACAGGGGGCCAAGATACGCAGTATTTT.

This CDR3 reads CASSGGGQGFRETQYF. The CDR3 DNA reads TGTGCCAGCAGTGGGGGGGGACAGGGTTTCAGAGAGACCCAGTACTTC. The chain couples TRBV27 to TRBJ2-7; 9 bases agree with TRBD1. The DNA matches TRBJ2-5 better at its end, which makes the J call doubtful. The CDR3 is made up of 16 amino acids. CDR1 and CDR2 from the germline V gene are MNHEY and SMNVEV (reference sequence).

This clonotype occurred once. Sequence at one end of the junction differs from germline and may be a read error. This chain connects TRBV27 to TRBJ2-7; 9 bases align to TRBD1. Germline lookup yields CDR1 MNHEY and CDR2 SMNVEV (reference sequence). This CDR3 spans 18 amino acids. In DNA, the CDR3 is TGTGCCAGCAGTTTCCAACCAGGGGGACAGGGTGGATCCTGCGAGCAGTACTTC. As protein: CASSFQPGGQGGSCEQYF.

The chain uses TRBV4-3 and TRBJ2-1; TRBD2 matches 11 bases. The DNA end favors TRBJ2-7, so the J call may be wrong. Germline assignment: CDR1 LGHNA and CDR2 YSLEER. The CDR3 loop spans 19 amino acids. This chain's CDR3 is CASSQGLAGGHSSYNEQYF. DNA of the CDR3: TGCGCCAGCAGCCAAGGGCTAGCGGGAGGCCACAGCTCCTACAATGAGCAGTACTTC.

This clonotype was recorded many times. V is TRBV2 and J is TRBJ2-6; tentatively, D is TRBD1 (5 bases). This CDR3 has 16 residues. With 7 bases removed from V and 4 bases from J, the gap between germline ends came to 17 bases. From germline, CDR1 is SNHLY and CDR2 FYNNEI. For the CDR3, the DNA is TGTGCCAGCATACGGTTGGGCAGGACAGGGGCCAACGTCCTGACTTTC. This encodes CASIRLGRTGANVLTF.

This clonotype was counted once. The V gene is TRBV10-3, the J gene TRBJ2-7; D ambiguous. The V end was cut by 2 bases, the J end by 0 bases, with 8 bases between. Looked up from germline, CDR1 is ENHRY and CDR2 is SYGVKD. The CDR3 loop spans 14 amino acids. CDR3: CAISERKSSYEQYF. CDR3 DNA: TGTGCCATCAGTGAGAGGAAGAGCTCCTACGAGCAGTACTTC.

This CDR3 is CAIRNGDGNQPQHF. The CDR3 nucleotides are TGTGCCATCAGGAACGGGGACGGCAATCAGCCCCAGCATTTT. The chain uses TRBV10-3 and TRBJ1-5; the D gene is possibly TRBD1 (5 bases). Germline V gives CDR1 ENHRY, CDR2 SYGVKD. This CDR3 spans 14 amino acids. V gave up 6 bases and J gave up 2 bases, with 11 bases separating them.

The V call is TRBV20-1, the J call TRBJ1-5; 7 bases match TRBD1. Germline-derived CDR1 and CDR2 are DFQATT and SNEGSKA (reference sequence). The CDR3 covers 16 residues. The J segment lost 2 bases and the V segment lost 0 bases, leaving 7 bases of the junction unmatched. The CDR3 sequence is CSARDTNRGGNQPQHF. The CDR3 DNA sequence: TGCAGTGCTAGAGATACAAACAGGGGTGGCAATCAGCCCCAGCATTTT.